This is a list of T cell receptor beta chains from one sample in a study of OX40 agonist ivuxolimab in advanced cancers. The protocol was immunoSEQ multiplex PCR, while the TCRdb copy is restricted to in-frame clones and leaves out a portion. This table has about 82,000 clones, roughly nine tenths appearing once. This specimen was CD4+ or CD8+ T cells sorted from blood, taken in a trial of the OX40 agonist ivuxolimab. These receptors were taken from an adult with an advanced solid tumor such as melanoma, head and neck, liver or kidney cancer. The CDR3 runs from the conserved cysteine through the conserved F or W.

cdr3_length j_call v_call cdr3_aa
16 TRBJ1-4 TRBV28 CASSPHSGGGSEKLFF
17 TRBJ2-3 TRBV7-2 CASSLALAGGRTDTQYF
15 TRBJ2-7 TRBV18 CASSPLASGSHEQYF
13 TRBJ2-7 TRBV25-1 CASSEYVGYEQYF
12 TRBJ1-2 TRBV2 CASSDGRYGYTF
12 TRBJ2-7 TRBV7-2 CASSPGLGEQYF
17 TRBJ1-4 TRBV5-1 CASSLGVWAPTNEKLFF
15 TRBJ2-1 TRBV5-4 CASSLRLAKYNEQFF
16 TRBJ2-7 TRBV15 CATSRPPSGREGEQYF
15 TRBJ1-2 TRBV6-5 CASSYTLTGNYGYTF
13 TRBJ2-3 TRBV11-2 CASRLSSTDTQYF
17 TRBJ2-2 TRBV23-1 CASSQTPQIARTGELFF
15 TRBJ2-7 TRBV5-1 CASSLGGTGGHEQYF
17 TRBJ2-1 TRBV15 CATSRDIDSGAPVEQFF
13 TRBJ1-6 TRBV27 CASRQSRYSPLHF
17 TRBJ1-5 TRBV28 CASRTGDRGYSNQPQHF
14 TRBJ2-7 TRBV6-1 CASSDSGGSYEQYF
15 TRBJ1-3 TRBV6-6 CASTTTQTGGNTIYF
14 TRBJ2-3 TRBV19 CASNGQGAADTQYF
13 TRBJ2-1 TRBV10-3 CAISPGQGNEQFF
15 TRBJ2-5 TRBV5-1 CASSPGGTGQETQYF
13 TRBJ2-7 TRBV11-2 CASSRTFSLEQYF
15 TRBJ2-3 TRBV7-2 CASGPLAGAPDTQYF
14 TRBJ2-2 TRBV5-6 CASSSGQNTGELFF
13 TRBJ2-3 TRBV10-3 CAISERGTDTQYF